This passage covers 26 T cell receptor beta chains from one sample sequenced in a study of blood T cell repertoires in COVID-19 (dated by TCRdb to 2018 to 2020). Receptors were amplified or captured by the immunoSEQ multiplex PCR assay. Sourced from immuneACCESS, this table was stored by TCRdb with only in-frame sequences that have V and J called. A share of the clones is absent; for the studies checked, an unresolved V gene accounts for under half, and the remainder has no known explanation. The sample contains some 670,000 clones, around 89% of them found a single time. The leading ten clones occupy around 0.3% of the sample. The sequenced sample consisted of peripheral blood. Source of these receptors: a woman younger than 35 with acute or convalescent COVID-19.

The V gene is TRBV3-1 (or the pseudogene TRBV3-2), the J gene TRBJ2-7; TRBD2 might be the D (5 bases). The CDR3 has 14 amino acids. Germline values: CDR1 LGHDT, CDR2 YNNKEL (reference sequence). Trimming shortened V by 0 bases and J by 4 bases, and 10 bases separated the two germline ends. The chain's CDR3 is CASSQDSGSYEQYF. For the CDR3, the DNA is TGTGCCAGCAGCCAAGATTCGGGGAGTTACGAGCAGTACTTC.

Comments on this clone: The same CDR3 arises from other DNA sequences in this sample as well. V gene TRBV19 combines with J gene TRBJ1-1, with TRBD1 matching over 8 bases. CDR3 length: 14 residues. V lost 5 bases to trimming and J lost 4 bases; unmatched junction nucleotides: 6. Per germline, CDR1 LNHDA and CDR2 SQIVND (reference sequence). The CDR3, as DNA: TGTGCCAGTAGTCCCGGACAGGGTGGCACTGAAGCTTTCTTT. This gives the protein CASSPGQGGTEAFF.

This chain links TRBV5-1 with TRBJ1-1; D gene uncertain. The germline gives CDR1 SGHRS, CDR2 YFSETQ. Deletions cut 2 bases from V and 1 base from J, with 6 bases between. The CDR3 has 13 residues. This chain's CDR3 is CASSFGKNTEAFF. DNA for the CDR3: TGCGCCAGCAGCTTCGGGAAGAACACTGAAGCTTTCTTT.

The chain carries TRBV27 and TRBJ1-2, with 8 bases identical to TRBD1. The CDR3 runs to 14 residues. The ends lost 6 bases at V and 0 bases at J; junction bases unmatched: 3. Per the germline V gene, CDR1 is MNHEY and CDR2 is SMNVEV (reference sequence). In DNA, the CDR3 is TGTGCCAGCAGCCGACAGGGGTCTAACTATGGCTACACCTTC. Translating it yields CASSRQGSNYGYTF.

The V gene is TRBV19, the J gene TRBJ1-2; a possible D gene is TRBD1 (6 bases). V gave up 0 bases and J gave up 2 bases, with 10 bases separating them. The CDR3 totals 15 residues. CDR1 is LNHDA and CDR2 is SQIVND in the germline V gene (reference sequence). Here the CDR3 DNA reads TGTGCCAGTAGTATAGATGGACAGTGGAACTATGGCTACACCTTC. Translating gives CASSIDGQWNYGYTF.

The CDR3 nucleotides are TGTGCCAGCAGCTTATTTACCGGAGGGAGAGCCTACGAGCAGTACTTC. Translated, it gives CASSLFTGGRAYEQYF. The J gene is TRBJ2-7, the V gene TRBV11-2, with D possibly TRBD2 on 6 matching bases. Germline V CDR1 and CDR2: SGHAT, FQNNGV. The CDR3 has 16 amino acids. With 2 bases removed from V and 2 bases from J, the gap between germline ends came to 16 bases.

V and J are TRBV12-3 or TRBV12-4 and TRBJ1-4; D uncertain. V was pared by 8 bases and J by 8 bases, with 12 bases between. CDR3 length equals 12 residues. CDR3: CASGLREEKLFF. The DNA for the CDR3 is TGTGCCAGCGGTCTTAGAGAGGAAAAACTGTTTTTT.

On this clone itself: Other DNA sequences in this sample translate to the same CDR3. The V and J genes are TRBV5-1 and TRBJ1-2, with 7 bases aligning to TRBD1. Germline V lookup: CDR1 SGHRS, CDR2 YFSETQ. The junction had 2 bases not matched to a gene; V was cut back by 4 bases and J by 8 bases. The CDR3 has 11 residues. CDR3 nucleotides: TGCGCCAGCAGCCTGGGACAGGGCTACACCTTC. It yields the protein CASSLGQGYTF.

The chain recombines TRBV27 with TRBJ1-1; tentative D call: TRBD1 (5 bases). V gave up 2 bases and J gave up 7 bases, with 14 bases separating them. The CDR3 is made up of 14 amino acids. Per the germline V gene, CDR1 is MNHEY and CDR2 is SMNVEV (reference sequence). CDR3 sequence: CASSLGQGFGEAFF. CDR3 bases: TGTGCCAGCAGTTTAGGGCAGGGTTTTGGTGAAGCTTTCTTT.

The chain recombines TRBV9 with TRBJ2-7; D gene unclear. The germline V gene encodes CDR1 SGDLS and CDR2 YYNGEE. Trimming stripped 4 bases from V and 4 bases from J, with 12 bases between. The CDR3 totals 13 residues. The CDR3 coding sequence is TGTGCCAGCAGCCCACCAGACAATTACGAGCAGTACTTC. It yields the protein CASSPPDNYEQYF. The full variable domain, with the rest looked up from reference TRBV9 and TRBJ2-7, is DSGVTQTPKHLITATGQRVTLRCSPRSGDLSVYWYQQSLDQGLQFLIQYYNGEERAKGNILERFSAQQFPDLHSELNLSSLELGDSALYFCASSPPDNYEQYFGPGTRLTVT.

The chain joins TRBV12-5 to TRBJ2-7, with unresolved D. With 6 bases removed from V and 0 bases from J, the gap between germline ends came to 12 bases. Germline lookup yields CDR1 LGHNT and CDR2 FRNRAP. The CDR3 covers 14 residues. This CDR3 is CASGPWLYSYEQYF. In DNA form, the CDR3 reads TGTGCTAGTGGCCCATGGCTTTACTCCTACGAGCAGTACTTC. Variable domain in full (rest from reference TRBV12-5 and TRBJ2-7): DARVTQTPRHKVTEMGQEVTMRCQPILGHNTVFWYRQTMMQGLELLAYFRNRAPLDDSGMPKDRFSAEMPDATLATLKIQPSEPRDSAVYFCASGPWLYSYEQYFGPGTRLTVT.

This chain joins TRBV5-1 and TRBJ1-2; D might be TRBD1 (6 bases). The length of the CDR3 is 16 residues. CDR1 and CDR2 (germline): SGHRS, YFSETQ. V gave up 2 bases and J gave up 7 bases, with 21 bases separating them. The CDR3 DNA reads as TGCGCCAGCAGCTTACAGGGTTCCCCCGAAGGTGGTGGCTACACCTTC. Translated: CASSLQGSPEGGGYTF.

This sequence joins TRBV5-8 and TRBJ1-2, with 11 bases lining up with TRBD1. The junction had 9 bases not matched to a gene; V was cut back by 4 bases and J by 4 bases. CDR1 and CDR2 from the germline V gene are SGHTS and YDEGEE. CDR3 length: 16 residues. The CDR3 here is CASSLWGTGGGYGYTF. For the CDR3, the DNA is TGTGCCAGCAGCCTGTGGGGGACAGGGGGAGGCTATGGCTACACCTTC.

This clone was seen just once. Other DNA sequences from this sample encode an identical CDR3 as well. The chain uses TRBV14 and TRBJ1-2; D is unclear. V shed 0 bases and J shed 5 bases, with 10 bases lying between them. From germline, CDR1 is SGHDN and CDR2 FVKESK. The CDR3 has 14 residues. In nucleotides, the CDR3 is TGTGCCAGCAGCCAAGATGGGCCGCTTTATGGCTACACCTTC. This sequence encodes CASSQDGPLYGYTF.

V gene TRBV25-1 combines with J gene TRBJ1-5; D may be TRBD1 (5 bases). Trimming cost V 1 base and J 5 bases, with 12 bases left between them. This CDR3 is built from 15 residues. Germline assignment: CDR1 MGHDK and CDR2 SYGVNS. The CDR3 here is CASSEWEGSDQPQHF. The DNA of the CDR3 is TGTGCCAGCAGTGAATGGGAGGGGTCGGATCAGCCCCAGCATTTT.

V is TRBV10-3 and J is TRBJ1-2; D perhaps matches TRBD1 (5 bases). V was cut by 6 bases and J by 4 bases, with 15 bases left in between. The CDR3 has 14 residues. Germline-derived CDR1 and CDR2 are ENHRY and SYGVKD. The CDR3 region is CAISHETAAYGYTF. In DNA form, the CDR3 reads TGTGCCATCAGCCACGAGACAGCAGCCTATGGCTACACCTTC.

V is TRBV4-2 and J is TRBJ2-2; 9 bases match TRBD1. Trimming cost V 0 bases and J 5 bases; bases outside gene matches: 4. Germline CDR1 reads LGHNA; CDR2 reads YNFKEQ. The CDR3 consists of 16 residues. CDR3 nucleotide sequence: TGTGCCAGCAGCCAAGAGAGGACAGGGGCGACCGGGGAGCTGTTTTTT. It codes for CASSQERTGATGELFF.

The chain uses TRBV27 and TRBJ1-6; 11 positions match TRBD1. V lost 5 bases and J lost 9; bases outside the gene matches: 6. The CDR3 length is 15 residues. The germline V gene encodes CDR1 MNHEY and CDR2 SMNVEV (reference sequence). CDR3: CASSTDRGPISPLHF. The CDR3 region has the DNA TGTGCCAGCAGTACGGACAGGGGGCCTATTTCACCCCTCCACTTT.

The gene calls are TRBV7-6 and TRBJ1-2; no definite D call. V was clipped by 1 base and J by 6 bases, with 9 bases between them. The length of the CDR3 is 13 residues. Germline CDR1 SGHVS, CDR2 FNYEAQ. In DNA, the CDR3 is TGTGCCAGCAGCTTAGGAGGGTACGATGGCTACACCTTC. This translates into CASSLGGYDGYTF.

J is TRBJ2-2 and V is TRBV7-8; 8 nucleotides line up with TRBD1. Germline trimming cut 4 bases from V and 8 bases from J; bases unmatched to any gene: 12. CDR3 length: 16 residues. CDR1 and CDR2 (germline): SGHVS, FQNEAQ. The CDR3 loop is CASSSGQGFSLGELFF. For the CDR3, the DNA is TGTGCCAGCAGCTCCGGACAGGGTTTTAGTTTAGGGGAGCTGTTTTTT.

DNA of the CDR3: TGTGCCAGCAGCCCCGTGAGAAGAGTCCATGGCTACACCTTC. It encodes CASSPVRRVHGYTF. The rearrangement uses TRBV5-6 and TRBJ1-2; D gene unclear. Germline CDR1 reads SGHDT; CDR2 reads YYEEEE. V gave up 4 bases and J gave up 6 bases, with 16 bases separating them. The CDR3 loop spans 14 amino acids.

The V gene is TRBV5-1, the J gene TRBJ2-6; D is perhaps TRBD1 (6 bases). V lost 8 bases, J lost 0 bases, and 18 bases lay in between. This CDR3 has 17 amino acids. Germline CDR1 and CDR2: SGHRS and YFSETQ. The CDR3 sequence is CASHAGGGHSGANVLTF. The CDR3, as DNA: TGCGCCAGTCACGCCGGTGGGGGACACTCTGGGGCCAACGTCCTGACTTTC.

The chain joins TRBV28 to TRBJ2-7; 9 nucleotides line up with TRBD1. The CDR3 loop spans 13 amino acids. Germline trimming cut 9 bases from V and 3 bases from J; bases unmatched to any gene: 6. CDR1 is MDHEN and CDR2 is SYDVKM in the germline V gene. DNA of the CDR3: TGTGCCAGTAACGGACAGGGGTACTACGAGCAGTACTTC. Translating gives CASNGQGYYEQYF.

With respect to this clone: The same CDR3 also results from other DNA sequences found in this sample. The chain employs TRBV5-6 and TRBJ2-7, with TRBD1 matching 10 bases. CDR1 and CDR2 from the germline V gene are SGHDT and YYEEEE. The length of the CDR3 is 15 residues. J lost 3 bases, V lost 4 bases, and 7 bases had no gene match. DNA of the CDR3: TGTGCCAGCAGCCTGGGGGGACAGGGGTTCTACGAGCAGTACTTC. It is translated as CASSLGGQGFYEQYF. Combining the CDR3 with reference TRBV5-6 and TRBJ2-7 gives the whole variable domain DAGVTQSPTHLIKTRGQQVTLRCSPKSGHDTVSWYQQALGQGPQFIFQYYEEEERQRGNFPDRFSGHQFPNYSSELNVNALLLGDSALYLCASSLGGQGFYEQYFGPGTRLTVT.

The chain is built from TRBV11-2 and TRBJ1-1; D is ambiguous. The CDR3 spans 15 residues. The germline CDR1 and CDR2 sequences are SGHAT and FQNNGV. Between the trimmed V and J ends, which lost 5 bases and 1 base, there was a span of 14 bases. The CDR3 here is CASSPQRVENTEAFF. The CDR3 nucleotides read TGTGCCAGCAGCCCGCAGCGGGTGGAGAACACTGAAGCTTTCTTT.

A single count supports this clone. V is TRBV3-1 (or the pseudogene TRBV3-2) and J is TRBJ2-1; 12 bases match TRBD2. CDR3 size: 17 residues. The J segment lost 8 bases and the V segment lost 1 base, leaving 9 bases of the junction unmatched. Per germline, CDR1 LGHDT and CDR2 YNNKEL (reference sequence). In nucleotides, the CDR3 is TGTGCCAGCAGCCAAGGGGCTAGCGGGGGGGTAGGCGATGAGCAGTTCTTC. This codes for CASSQGASGGVGDEQFF.